The 3 T cell receptor beta chains below all came from one sample that was sequenced in a study of T cell clones after liver transplantation. Profiling relied on immunoSEQ multiplex PCR, and the TCRdb table lists in-frame clones only, not all of them. The sample carries around 71,000 clones, about four fifths recorded once. The specimen was CD4+ T cells from blood, collected 12 months after liver transplant. The source is a human patient who received a liver transplant. The graft donor may account for some of the T cells.

This clone appeared a few times. This chain connects TRBV6-6 to TRBJ1-2; D unclear. With 2 bases removed from V and 6 bases from J, the gap between germline ends came to 10 bases. The CDR3 has 13 residues. CDR1 is MNHNY, CDR2 SVGAGI, per germline (reference sequence). CDR3 DNA sequence: TGTGCCAGCAGTTACGCGGAAAGGAATGGCTACACCTTC. Amino acids: CASSYAERNGYTF.

This clone occurred a few times. This chain links TRBV27 with TRBJ2-5, with 9 nucleotides matching TRBD1. With V trimmed by 4 bases and J by 5 bases, 8 bases remained unmatched. Germline CDR1 MNHEY, CDR2 SMNVEV (reference sequence). CDR3 length: 15 residues. CDR3 region: CASSWAGTGSETQYF. As DNA, the CDR3 is TGTGCCAGCAGTTGGGCCGGGACAGGGTCGGAGACCCAGTACTTC.

The rearrangement uses TRBV7-2 and TRBJ2-7; either TRBD1 or TRBD2 may supply D (6 bases each). Trimming took off 3 bases at V and 2 bases at J, with 11 bases between the two ends. This CDR3 comprises 14 residues. Germline V gives CDR1 SGHTA, CDR2 FQGNSA. The CDR3 coding sequence is TGTGCCAGCAGCTTCGCAGGGGAGGCCTACGAGCAGTACTTC. It is translated as CASSFAGEAYEQYF.